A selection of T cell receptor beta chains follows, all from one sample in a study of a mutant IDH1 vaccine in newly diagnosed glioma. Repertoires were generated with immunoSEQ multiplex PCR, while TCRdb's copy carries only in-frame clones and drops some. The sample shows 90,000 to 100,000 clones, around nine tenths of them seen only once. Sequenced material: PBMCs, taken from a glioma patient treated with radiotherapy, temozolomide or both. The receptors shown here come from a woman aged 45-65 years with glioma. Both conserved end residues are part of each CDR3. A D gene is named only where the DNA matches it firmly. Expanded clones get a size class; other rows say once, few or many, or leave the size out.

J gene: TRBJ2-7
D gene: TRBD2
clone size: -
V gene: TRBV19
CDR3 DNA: TGTGCCAGTACAGCCGGGGCTAGCGGGACCTCCGCGGAGGCCTACGAGCAGTACTTC
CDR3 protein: CASTAGASGTSAEAYEQYF

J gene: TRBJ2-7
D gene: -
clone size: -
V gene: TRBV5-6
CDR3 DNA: TGTGCCAGCAGCTTACCGAGCTCCTACGAGCAGTACTTC
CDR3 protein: CASSLPSSYEQYF

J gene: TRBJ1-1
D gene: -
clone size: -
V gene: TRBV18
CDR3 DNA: TGTGCCAGCTCACCACCGGCATACTCTCGGGCCACTGAAGCTTTCTTT
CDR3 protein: CASSPPAYSRATEAFF

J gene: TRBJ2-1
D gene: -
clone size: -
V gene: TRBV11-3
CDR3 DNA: TGTGCCAGCAGCTTGTACGGCCTGCAGGGCAATGAGCAGTTCTTC
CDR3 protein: CASSLYGLQGNEQFF

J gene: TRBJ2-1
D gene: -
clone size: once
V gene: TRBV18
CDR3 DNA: TGTGCCAGCTCACCACTCGGGAGCTCCTACAATGAGCAGTTCTTC
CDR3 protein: CASSPLGSSYNEQFF

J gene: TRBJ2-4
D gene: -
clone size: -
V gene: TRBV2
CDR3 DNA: TGTGCCAGCAGTGGGCAGAAAGTAGCCAAAAACATTCAGTACTTC
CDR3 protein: CASSGQKVAKNIQYF

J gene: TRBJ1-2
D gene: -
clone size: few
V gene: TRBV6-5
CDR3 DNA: TGTGCCAGCAGCGACAGGAACTATGGCTACACCTTC
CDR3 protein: CASSDRNYGYTF

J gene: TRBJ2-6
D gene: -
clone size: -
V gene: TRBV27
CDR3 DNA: TGTGCCAGCAGTCTCTCATCTTACTCTGGGGCCAACGTCCTGACTTTC
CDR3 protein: CASSLSSYSGANVLTF

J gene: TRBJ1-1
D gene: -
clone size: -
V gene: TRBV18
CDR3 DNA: TGTGCCAGCTCACCGATGATGGACACTGAAGCTTTCTTT
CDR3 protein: CASSPMMDTEAFF

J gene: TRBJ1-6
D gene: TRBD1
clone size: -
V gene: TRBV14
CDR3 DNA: TGTGCCAGCAGCCAAGGAACAGGGGGCTTTTCACCCCTCCACTTT
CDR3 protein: CASSQGTGGFSPLHF

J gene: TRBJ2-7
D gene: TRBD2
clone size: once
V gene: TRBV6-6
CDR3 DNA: TGTGCCAGCAGTTTAACGGGGACTAGGAGACACGAGCAGTACTTC
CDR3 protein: CASSLTGTRRHEQYF

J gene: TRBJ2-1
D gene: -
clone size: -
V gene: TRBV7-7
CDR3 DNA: TGTGCTAGCAGCTTAAACTCCTACAATGAGCAGTTCTTC
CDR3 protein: CASSLNSYNEQFF

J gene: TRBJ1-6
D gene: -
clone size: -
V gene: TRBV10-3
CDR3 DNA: TGTGCCATCAGGGGAGGGTCAGACGGATCACCCCTCCACTTT
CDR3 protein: CAIRGGSDGSPLHF

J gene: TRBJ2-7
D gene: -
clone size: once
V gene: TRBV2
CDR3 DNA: TGTGCCAGCAGAATCAGGACCCAACTAGAATCGTACTTC
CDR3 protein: CASRIRTQLESYF

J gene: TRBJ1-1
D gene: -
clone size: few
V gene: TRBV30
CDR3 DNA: TGTGCCTGGAACGTAAGGGACACTGAAGCTTTCTTT
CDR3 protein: CAWNVRDTEAFF

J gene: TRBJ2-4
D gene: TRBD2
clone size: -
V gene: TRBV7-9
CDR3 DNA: TGTGCCAGCAGCCCTGGGGGTTTAGCGGGCAACATTCAGTACTTC
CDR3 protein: CASSPGGLAGNIQYF

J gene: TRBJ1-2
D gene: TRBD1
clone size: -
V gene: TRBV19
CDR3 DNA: TGTGCCAGTAGTATGGACAGGATCTATGGCTACACCTTC
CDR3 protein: CASSMDRIYGYTF